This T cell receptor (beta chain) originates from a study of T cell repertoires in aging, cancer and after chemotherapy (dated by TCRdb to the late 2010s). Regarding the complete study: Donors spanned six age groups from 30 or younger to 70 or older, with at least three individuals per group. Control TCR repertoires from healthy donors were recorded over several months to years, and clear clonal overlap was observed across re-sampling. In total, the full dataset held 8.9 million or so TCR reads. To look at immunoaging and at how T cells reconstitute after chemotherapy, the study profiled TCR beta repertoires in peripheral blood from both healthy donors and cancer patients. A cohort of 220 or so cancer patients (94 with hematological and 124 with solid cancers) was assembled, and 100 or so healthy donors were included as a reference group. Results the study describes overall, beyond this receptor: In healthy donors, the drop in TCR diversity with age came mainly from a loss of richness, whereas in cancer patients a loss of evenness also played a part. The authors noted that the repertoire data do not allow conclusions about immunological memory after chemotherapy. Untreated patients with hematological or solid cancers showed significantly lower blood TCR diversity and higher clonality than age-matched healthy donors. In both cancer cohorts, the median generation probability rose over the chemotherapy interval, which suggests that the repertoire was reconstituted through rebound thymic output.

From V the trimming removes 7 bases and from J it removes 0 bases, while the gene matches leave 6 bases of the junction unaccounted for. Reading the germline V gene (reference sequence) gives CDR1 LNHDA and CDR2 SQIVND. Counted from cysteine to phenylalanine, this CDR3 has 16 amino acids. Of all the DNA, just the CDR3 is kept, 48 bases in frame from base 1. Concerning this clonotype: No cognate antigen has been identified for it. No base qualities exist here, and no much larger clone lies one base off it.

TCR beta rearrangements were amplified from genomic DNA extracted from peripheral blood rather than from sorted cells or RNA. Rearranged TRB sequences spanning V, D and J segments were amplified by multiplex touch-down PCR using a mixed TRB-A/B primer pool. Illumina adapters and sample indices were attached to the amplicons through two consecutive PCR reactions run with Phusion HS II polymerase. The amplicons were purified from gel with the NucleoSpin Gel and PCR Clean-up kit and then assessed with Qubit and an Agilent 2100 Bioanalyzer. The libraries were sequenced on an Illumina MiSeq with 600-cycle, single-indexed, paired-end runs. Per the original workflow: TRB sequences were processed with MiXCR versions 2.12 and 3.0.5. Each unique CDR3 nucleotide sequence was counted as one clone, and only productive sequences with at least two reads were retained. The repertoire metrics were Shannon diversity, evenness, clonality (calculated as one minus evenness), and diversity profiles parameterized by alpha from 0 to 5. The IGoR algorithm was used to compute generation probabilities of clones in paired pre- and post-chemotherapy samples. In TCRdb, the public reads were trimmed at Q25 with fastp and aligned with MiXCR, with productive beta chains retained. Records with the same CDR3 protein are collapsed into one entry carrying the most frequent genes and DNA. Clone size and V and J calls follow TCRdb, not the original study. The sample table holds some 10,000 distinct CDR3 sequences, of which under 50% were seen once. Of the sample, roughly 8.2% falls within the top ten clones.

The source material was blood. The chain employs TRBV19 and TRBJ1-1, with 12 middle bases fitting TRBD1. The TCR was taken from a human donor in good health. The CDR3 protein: CASTPGQGAVNTEAFF. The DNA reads TGTGCCAGTACCCCGGGACAGGGGGCAGTGAACACTGAAGCTTTCTTT.